The 21 T cell receptor beta chains below come from one sample, sequenced in a study of T cell responses to AZD1222 COVID-19 vaccine. Some clones are missing from TCRdb's copy, which holds only in-frame ones; the method was immunoSEQ multiplex PCR. This table has 100,000 to 150,000 clones, about 91% appearing once. Sequenced material: peripheral blood, taken on day 0 of AZD1222 vaccination. The receptors come from an adult in good health.

A remark on this clone: Distinct nucleotide sequences in the sample also encode this CDR3. This sequence joins TRBV19 and TRBJ1-5, with D tentatively TRBD1 (5 bases). The germline CDR1 and CDR2 sequences are LNHDA and SQIVND (reference sequence). Between the trimmed V and J ends, which lost 4 bases and 2 bases, there was a span of 6 bases. The CDR3 extends over 13 amino acids. CDR3 sequence reads: CASSTQGNQPQHF. The CDR3 DNA reads TGTGCCAGTAGTACACAGGGCAATCAGCCCCAGCATTTT.

In its sample, this clone was seen once. The chain joins TRBV7-8 to TRBJ1-1, with TRBD1 as a possible D gene (5 bases). The V end was cut by 3 bases, the J end by 1 base, with 12 bases between. The CDR3 runs to 15 residues. Germline loops: CDR1 SGHVS, CDR2 FQNEAQ. The CDR3 coding sequence is TGTGCCAGCAGCTTTCAGACAGAGTCGAACACTGAAGCTTTCTTT. Residues: CASSFQTESNTEAFF.

The chain joins TRBV10-3 to TRBJ2-5, with TRBD2 identical over 12 bases. The CDR3 runs 15 residues. Per germline, CDR1 ENHRY and CDR2 SYGVKD. V was clipped by 3 bases and J by 5 bases; unmatched bases: 4. The CDR3 is CAISDPTSGGETQYF. The CDR3 region has the DNA TGTGCCATCAGTGACCCTACTAGCGGGGGGGAGACCCAGTACTTC.

V gene TRBV7-2 combines with J gene TRBJ2-7, with 11 bases lining up with TRBD2. The V segment lost 5 bases and the J segment 6 bases; nucleotides outside the gene matches: 21. The germline V gene encodes CDR1 SGHTA and CDR2 FQGNSA. The CDR3 is made up of 19 amino acids. The CDR3 DNA sequence: TGTGCCAGCAGCCCCCGGTCTCTAGCGGGGGGTAGACCTCCTGGCGAGCAGTACTTC. Translation gives CASSPRSLAGGRPPGEQYF.

Note on this clone: At the DNA level, this CDR3 is encoded by other sequences in the same sample as well. V is TRBV6-4 and J is TRBJ1-1; D call uncertain. Trimming left V 2 bases short and J 2 bases short, with 6 bases between. Per the germline V gene, CDR1 is MRHNA and CDR2 is SNTAGT. The CDR3 contains 13 residues. CDR3 nucleotides: TGTGCCAGCAGTGACAGGGAAAACACTGAAGCTTTCTTT. Translating it yields CASSDRENTEAFF.

The V and J genes are TRBV18 and TRBJ1-5; D is uncertain. Germline values: CDR1 KGHSH, CDR2 LQKENI. The CDR3 is 15 amino acids. V was cut by 1 base and J by 5 bases, with 12 bases left in between. The CDR3 sequence is CASSPLSTPDQPQHF. The CDR3 DNA sequence: TGTGCCAGCTCACCACTGTCCACACCTGATCAGCCCCAGCATTTT.

This clone was recorded a few times. The chain carries TRBV2 and TRBJ2-2; unclear D gene. Germline V gives CDR1 SNHLY, CDR2 FYNNEI. The CDR3 consists of 14 residues. Trimming cost V 7 bases and J 1 base, with 10 bases left between them. As DNA, the CDR3 is TGTGCCAGCAAGGGTCTTTTGAACACCGGGGAGCTGTTTTTT. Translation: CASKGLLNTGELFF.

This chain joins TRBV6-2 or TRBV6-3 and TRBJ2-1, with D hard to call. The CDR3 has 13 residues. Trimming took off 2 bases at V and 6 bases at J, with 8 bases between the two ends. Germline CDR1 is MNHEY and CDR2 is SVGEGT. CDR3 loop: CASSYMARNEQFF. Here the CDR3 DNA reads TGTGCCAGCAGTTACATGGCGCGCAATGAGCAGTTCTTC.

The chain carries TRBV5-1 and TRBJ1-1; D might be TRBD1 (5 bases). V was pared by 0 bases and J by 0 bases, with 12 bases between. The germline gives CDR1 SGHRS, CDR2 YFSETQ. The CDR3 has 16 residues. The CDR3 reads CASSLAKAGMNTEAFF. The CDR3 nucleotides read TGCGCCAGCAGCTTGGCGAAAGCAGGGATGAACACTGAAGCTTTCTTT.

The J gene is TRBJ2-7, the V gene TRBV7-9; either TRBD1 or TRBD2 may supply D (5 bases each). V was trimmed by 1 base and J by 3 bases, leaving 10 bases between them. This CDR3 region has 14 residues. Per germline, CDR1 SEHNR and CDR2 FQNEAQ (reference sequence). CDR3 in DNA: TGTGCCAGCAGCTTAGGCTTTGGGGGCTACGAGCAGTACTTC. Amino acid sequence: CASSLGFGGYEQYF.

The gene calls are TRBV7-3 and TRBJ2-7; 12 bases agree with TRBD1. Germline CDR1 SGHTA, CDR2 FQGTGA. The junction had 4 bases not matched to a gene; V was cut back by 4 bases and J by 6 bases. The CDR3 length is 14 residues. The CDR3: CASSSGQGAPEQYF. The DNA for the CDR3 is TGTGCCAGCAGCTCGGGACAGGGGGCCCCCGAGCAGTACTTC.

V and J are TRBV19 and TRBJ2-7; tentatively, D is TRBD1 (5 bases). Germline assignment: CDR1 LNHDA and CDR2 SQIVND (reference sequence). The CDR3 covers 14 residues. Trimming cost V 3 bases and J 0 bases, with 9 bases left between them. The CDR3 loop reads CASSIDSSSYEQYF. The CDR3 nucleotides are TGTGCCAGTAGTATTGACAGCAGCTCCTACGAGCAGTACTTC.

This clone was counted once. The rearrangement uses TRBV19 and TRBJ1-2; 7 nucleotides line up with TRBD1. The germline gives CDR1 LNHDA, CDR2 SQIVND (reference sequence). Trimming at V came to 4 bases and at J to 3 bases, leaving 14 bases not matched to a gene. This CDR3 is 17 amino acids long. As DNA, the CDR3 is TGTGCCAGTAGTACCGACTCGGTTCGACAGGGTTACTATGGCTACACCTTC. This translates into CASSTDSVRQGYYGYTF.

V is TRBV3-1 (or the pseudogene TRBV3-2) and J is TRBJ1-1, with D uncertain. The V gene's germline CDR1 is LGHDT and CDR2 YNNKEL (reference sequence). The CDR3 length is 11 residues. The germline V and J ends were trimmed by 2 bases and 4 bases, with 2 bases remaining between them. CDR3 bases: TGTGCCAGCAGCCAACTCACTGAAGCTTTCTTT. The encoded protein is CASSQLTEAFF.

This clone was observed a single time. The chain joins TRBV7-9 to TRBJ2-2; D may be TRBD1 or TRBD2 (6 bases each). V shed 5 bases and J shed 7 bases, with 20 bases lying between them. This CDR3 spans 16 amino acids. Germline assignment: CDR1 SEHNR and CDR2 FQNEAQ (reference sequence). CDR3 sequence reads: CASSPPDRGAGGELFF. DNA of the CDR3: TGTGCCAGCAGCCCGCCTGATAGGGGGGCCGGCGGGGAGCTGTTTTTT.

V gene TRBV19 combines with J gene TRBJ1-2; D gene uncertain. The CDR3 spans 14 residues. CDR1 and CDR2 (germline): LNHDA, SQIVND (reference sequence). V lost 3 bases and J lost 2, with 10 bases in between. The CDR3 region is CASSMAEMNYGYTF. The DNA of the CDR3 is TGTGCCAGTAGTATGGCGGAAATGAACTATGGCTACACCTTC.

The chain employs TRBV5-6 and TRBJ2-5; 10 bases are shared with TRBD1. Germline CDR1 reads SGHDT; CDR2 reads YYEEEE. The CDR3 runs to 15 residues. After removal of 4 bases from V and 5 bases from J, the junction contained 8 bases not matched to a gene. The CDR3 here is CASSQLGTGAETQYF. Here the CDR3 DNA reads TGTGCCAGCAGCCAACTTGGGACAGGGGCCGAGACCCAGTACTTC.

The chain links TRBV27 to TRBJ1-3, with D tentatively TRBD1 (5 bases). Germline lookup yields CDR1 MNHEY and CDR2 SMNVEV (reference sequence). This CDR3 has 15 amino acids. Trimming stripped 0 bases from V and 2 bases from J, with 8 bases between. The CDR3 region is CASSLSGGTGNTIYF. CDR3 nucleotide sequence: TGTGCCAGCAGTTTATCCGGGGGGACTGGAAACACCATATATTTT.

This clone was detected a few times. The gene calls are TRBV9 and TRBJ2-5; 8 nucleotides match TRBD1. The ends lost 0 bases at V and 5 bases at J; junction bases unmatched: 6. The CDR3 runs 15 residues. Germline loops: CDR1 SGDLS, CDR2 YYNGEE. CDR3 bases: TGTGCCAGCAGCGTAGTAGGCAGGGGGCGTGAGACCCAGTACTTC. Translated: CASSVVGRGRETQYF.

This clone was recorded once. The V call is TRBV19, the J call TRBJ2-5; tentative D call: TRBD2 (5 bases). Germline V gene data show CDR1 as LNHDA and CDR2 as SQIVND (reference sequence). The V end was cut by 4 bases, the J end by 7 bases, with 16 bases between. The CDR3 has 14 amino acids. For the CDR3, the DNA is TGTGCCAGTAGTAGAGGGTCGAGGGTCGGGACCCAGTACTTC. The encoded protein is CASSRGSRVGTQYF.

J is TRBJ2-7 and V is TRBV5-1; 7 nucleotides agree with TRBD1. The ends lost 5 bases at V and 2 bases at J; junction bases unmatched: 7. This CDR3 comprises 14 residues. Germline V gene data show CDR1 as SGHRS and CDR2 as YFSETQ. In nucleotides, the CDR3 is TGCGCCAGCAGAACTGACAGGGCCCCCTACGAGCAGTACTTC. Translation: CASRTDRAPYEQYF.